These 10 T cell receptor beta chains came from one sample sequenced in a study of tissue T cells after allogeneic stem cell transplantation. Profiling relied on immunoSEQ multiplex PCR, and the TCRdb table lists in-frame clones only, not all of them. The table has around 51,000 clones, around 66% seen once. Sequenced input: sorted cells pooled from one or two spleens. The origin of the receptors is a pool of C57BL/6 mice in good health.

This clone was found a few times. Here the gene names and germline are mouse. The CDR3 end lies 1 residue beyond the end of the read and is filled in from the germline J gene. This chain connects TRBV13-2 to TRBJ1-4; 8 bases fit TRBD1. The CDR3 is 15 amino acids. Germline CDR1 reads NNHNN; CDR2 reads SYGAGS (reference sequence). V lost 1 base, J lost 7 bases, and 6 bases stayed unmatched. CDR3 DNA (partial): TGTGCCAGCGGTGATTTCAGGGGGCGCACCGAAAGATTATTT. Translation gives CASGDFRGRTERLF. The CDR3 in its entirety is CASGDFRGRTERLFF.

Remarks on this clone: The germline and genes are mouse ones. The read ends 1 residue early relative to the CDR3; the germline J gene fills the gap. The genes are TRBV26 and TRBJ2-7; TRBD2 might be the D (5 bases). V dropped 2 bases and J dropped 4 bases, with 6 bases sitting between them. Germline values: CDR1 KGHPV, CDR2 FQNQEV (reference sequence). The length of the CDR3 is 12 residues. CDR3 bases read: TGTGCCAGCAGTCTGGTGGGGTATGAACAGTAC. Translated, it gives CASSLVGYEQY. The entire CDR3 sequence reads CASSLVGYEQYF.

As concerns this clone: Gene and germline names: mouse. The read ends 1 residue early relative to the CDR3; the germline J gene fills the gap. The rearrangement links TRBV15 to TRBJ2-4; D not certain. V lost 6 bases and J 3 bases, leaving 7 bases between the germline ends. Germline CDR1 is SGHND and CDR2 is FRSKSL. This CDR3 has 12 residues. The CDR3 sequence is CASSRGQNTLYF. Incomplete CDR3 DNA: TGTGCCAGCAGCCGGGGACAAAACACCTTGTAC.

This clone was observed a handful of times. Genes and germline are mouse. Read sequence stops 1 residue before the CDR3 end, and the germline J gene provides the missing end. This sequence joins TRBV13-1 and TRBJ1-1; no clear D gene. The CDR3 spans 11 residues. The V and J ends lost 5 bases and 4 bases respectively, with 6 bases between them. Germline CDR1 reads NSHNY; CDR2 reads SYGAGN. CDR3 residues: CASSAATEVFF. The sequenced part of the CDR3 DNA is TGTGCCAGCAGCGCGGCCACAGAAGTCTTC.

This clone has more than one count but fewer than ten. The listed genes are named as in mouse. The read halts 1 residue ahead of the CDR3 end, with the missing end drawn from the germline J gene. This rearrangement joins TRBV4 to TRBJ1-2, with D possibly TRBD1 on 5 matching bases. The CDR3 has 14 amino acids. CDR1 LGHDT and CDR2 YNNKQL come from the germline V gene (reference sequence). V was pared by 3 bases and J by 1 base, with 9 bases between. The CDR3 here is CASSYSGRNSDYTF. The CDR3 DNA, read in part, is TGTGCCAGCAGCTATTCAGGGAGAAACTCCGACTACACC.

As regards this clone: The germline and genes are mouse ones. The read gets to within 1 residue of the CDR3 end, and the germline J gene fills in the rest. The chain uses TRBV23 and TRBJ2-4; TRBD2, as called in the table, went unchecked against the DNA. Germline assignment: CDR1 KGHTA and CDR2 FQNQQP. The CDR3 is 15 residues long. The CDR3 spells CSSSRDWGGENTLYF. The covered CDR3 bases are TGCTCCAGCAGTCGGGACTGGGGGGGCGAAAACACCTTGTAC. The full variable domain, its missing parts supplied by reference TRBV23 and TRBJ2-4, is DAAVTQKPRYLIKMKGQEAEMKCIPEKGHTAVFWYQQKQSKELKFLIYFQNQQPLDQIDMVKERFSAVCPSSSLCSLGIRTCEAEDSALYLCSSSRDWGGENTLYFGAGTRLSVL.

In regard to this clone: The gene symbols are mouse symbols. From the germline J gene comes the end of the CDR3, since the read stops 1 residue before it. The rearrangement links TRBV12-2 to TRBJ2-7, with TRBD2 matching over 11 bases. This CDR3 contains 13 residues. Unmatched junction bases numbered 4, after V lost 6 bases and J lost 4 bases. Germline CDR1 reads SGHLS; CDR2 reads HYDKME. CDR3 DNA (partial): TGTGCCAGCCCCGACTGGGGGGGGTATGAACAGTAC. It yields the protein CASPDWGGYEQY. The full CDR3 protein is CASPDWGGYEQYF.

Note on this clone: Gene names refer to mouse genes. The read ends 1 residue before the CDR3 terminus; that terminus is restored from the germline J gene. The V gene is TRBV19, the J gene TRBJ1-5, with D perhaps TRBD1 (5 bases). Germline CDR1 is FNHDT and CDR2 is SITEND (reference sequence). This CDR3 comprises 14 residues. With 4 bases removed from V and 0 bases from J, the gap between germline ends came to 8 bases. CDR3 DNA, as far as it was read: TGTGCCAGCAGTCGACAGTATAACAACCAGGCTCCGCTT. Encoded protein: CASSRQYNNQAPL. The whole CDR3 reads CASSRQYNNQAPLF.

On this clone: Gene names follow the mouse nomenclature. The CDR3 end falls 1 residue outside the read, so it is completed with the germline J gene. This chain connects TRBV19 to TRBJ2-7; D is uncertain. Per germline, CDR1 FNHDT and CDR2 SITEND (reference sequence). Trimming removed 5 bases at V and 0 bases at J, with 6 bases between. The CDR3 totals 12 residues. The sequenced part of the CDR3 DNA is TGTGCCAGCAGCCAAATCTCCTATGAACAGTAC. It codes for CASSQISYEQY. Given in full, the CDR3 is CASSQISYEQYF. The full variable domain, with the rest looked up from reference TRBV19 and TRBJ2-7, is GGIITQTPKFLIGQEGQKLTLKCQQNFNHDTMYWYRQDSGKGLRLIYYSITENDLQKGDLSEGYDASREKKSSFSLTVTSAQKNEMAVFLCASSQISYEQYFGPGTRLTVL.

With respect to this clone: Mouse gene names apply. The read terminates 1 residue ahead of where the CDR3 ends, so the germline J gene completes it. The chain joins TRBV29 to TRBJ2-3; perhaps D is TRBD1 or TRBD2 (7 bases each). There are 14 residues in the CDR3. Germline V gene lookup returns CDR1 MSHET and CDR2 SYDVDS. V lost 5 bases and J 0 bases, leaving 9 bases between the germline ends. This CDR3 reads CASSQGGSAETLYF. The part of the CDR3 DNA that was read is TGTGCTAGCAGTCAGGGGGGGAGTGCAGAAACGCTGTAT. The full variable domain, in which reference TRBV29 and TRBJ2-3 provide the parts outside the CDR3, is DMKVTQMPRYLIKRMGENVLLECGQDMSHETMYWYRQDPGLGLQLIYISYDVDSNSEGDIPKGYRVSRKKREHFSLILDSAKTNQTSVYFCASSQGGSAETLYFGSGTRLTVL.